The 26 T cell receptor beta chains in this list originate from one sample, sequenced in a study of somatic mutations in cytotoxic T cells in rheumatoid arthritis. Profiled with immunoSEQ multiplex PCR; TCRdb holds only in-frame clones, not every one. The table records about 15,000 clones, around nine tenths of them present only once. What was sequenced was CD4+ T cells sorted from blood. The receptors here all came from a man in his 70s with rheumatoid arthritis.

The rearrangement joins TRBV27 to TRBJ2-5, with 7 bases fitting TRBD1. The J call may be incorrect, as the DNA end agrees better with TRBJ2-7. The CDR3 length is 14 residues. In germline, CDR1 is MNHEY, CDR2 SMNVEV (reference sequence). CDR3 nucleotide sequence: TGTGCCAGCAGTCACGGGACAGTTACCTACGAGCAGTACTTC. Protein product: CASSHGTVTYEQYF.

V and J are TRBV11-2 and TRBJ2-3; TRBD2 matches at 11 bases. Germline CDR1 SGHAT, CDR2 FQNNGV. With 5 bases clipped from V and 5 bases from J, the junction kept 12 bases outside the gene matches. This CDR3 region has 17 residues. DNA for the CDR3: TGTGCCAGCAGCCGCCACATTAGCGGGAGGGGGGGAGATACGCAGTATTTT. Encoded protein: CASSRHISGRGGDTQYF.

The J gene is TRBJ2-1, the V gene TRBV19; D might be TRBD2 (5 bases). The CDR3 runs 14 residues. The germline V gene has CDR1 LNHDA and CDR2 SQIVND (reference sequence). The germline V and J ends were trimmed by 7 bases and 7 bases, with 17 bases remaining between them. Here the CDR3 reads CASNNRGHQNEQFF. In nucleotides, the CDR3 is TGTGCCAGTAACAACCGGGGTCATCAGAATGAGCAGTTCTTC. Based on the CDR3 plus reference TRBV19 and TRBJ2-1, the full variable domain is DGGITQSPKYLFRKEGQNVTLSCEQNLNHDAMYWYRQDPGQGLRLIYYSQIVNDFQKGDIAEGYSVSREKKESFPLTVTSAQKNPTAFYLCASNNRGHQNEQFFGPGTRLTVL.

The chain uses TRBV9 and TRBJ2-3, with D possibly TRBD1 on 5 matching bases. Germline V lookup: CDR1 SGDLS, CDR2 YYNGEE. V lost 2 bases and J lost 4, with 8 bases in between. The CDR3 covers 13 residues. The CDR3: CASSVGPSDTQYF. DNA of the CDR3: TGTGCCAGCAGCGTGGGGCCCTCAGATACGCAGTATTTT.

The V gene is TRBV7-9, the J gene TRBJ2-5; 8 bases agree with TRBD2. The CDR3 sequence is 15 residues long. Germline loops: CDR1 SEHNR, CDR2 FQNEAQ (reference sequence). V gave up 1 base and J gave up 4 bases; unmatched junction bases: 5. In nucleotides, the CDR3 is TGTGCCAGCAGCTTAGAACGGGAGGGAAGAGAGACCCAGTACTTC. Its protein is CASSLEREGRETQYF.

The chain couples TRBV19 to TRBJ2-1; no reliable D call. V was cut by 6 bases and J by 9 bases, with 9 bases left in between. Germline V gives CDR1 LNHDA, CDR2 SQIVND (reference sequence). This CDR3 has 11 residues. The CDR3 coding sequence is TGTGCCAGTAGCAGAGCAGGTGAGCAGTTCTTC. It codes for CASSRAGEQFF.

V gene TRBV5-1 combines with J gene TRBJ1-1, with D unresolved. The CDR3 is made up of 15 amino acids. V was cut by 0 bases and J by 2 bases, with 11 bases left in between. Germline-derived CDR1 and CDR2 are SGHRS and YFSETQ. CDR3 residues: CASSLEAGINTEAFF. The CDR3 bases are TGCGCCAGCAGCTTGGAGGCGGGAATTAACACTGAAGCTTTCTTT.

This chain connects TRBV2 to TRBJ1-5; tentatively, D is TRBD1 (5 bases). The length of the CDR3 is 11 residues. Deletions cut 5 bases from V and 14 bases from J, with 13 bases between. Germline V gives CDR1 SNHLY, CDR2 FYNNEI. CDR3 region: CASSYSGREHF. In DNA, the CDR3 is TGTGCCAGCAGTTATTCAGGGCGCGAGCATTTT. Filled out from reference TRBV2 and TRBJ1-5, the complete variable domain reads EPEVTQTPSHQVTQMGQEVILRCVPISNHLYFYWYRQILGQKVEFLVSFYNNEISEKSEIFDDQFSVERPDGSNFTLKIRSTKLEDSAMYFCASSYSGREHFGDGTRLSIL.

This rearrangement joins TRBV7-2 to TRBJ2-1; 7 positions match TRBD2. Per germline, CDR1 SGHTA and CDR2 FQGNSA. Losses at the gene ends were 0 bases for V and 8 bases for J; bases not matched to a gene: 1. This CDR3 is 13 amino acids long. The CDR3 bases are TGTGCCAGCAGCTTAGCGGGAGGGGATGAGCAGTTCTTC. This gives the protein CASSLAGGDEQFF.

A few counts support this clone. The chain links TRBV18 to TRBJ2-7, with no clear D. Trimming shortened V by 4 bases and J by 1 base, and 5 bases separated the two germline ends. In germline, CDR1 is KGHSH, CDR2 LQKENI. This CDR3 is 12 amino acids long. CDR3 DNA sequence: TGTGCCAGCTCACAACGGTCCTACGAGCAGTACTTC. It encodes CASSQRSYEQYF.

V gene TRBV18 combines with J gene TRBJ2-7; D is possibly TRBD2 (6 bases). V shed 3 bases and J shed 3 bases, with 9 bases lying between them. Germline CDR1 KGHSH, CDR2 LQKENI. The CDR3 extends over 13 amino acids. CDR3 sequence (DNA): TGTGCCAGCTCACCCCGCGGGAACTACGAGCAGTACTTC. Protein product: CASSPRGNYEQYF.

The chain links TRBV2 to TRBJ1-3, with 7 bases identical to TRBD1. This CDR3 is built from 15 residues. Germline values: CDR1 SNHLY, CDR2 FYNNEI. The V segment lost 5 bases and the J segment 4 bases; nucleotides outside the gene matches: 8. CDR3 amino acids: CASSPQGGSGNTIYF. The CDR3 bases are TGTGCCAGCAGTCCTCAAGGGGGCTCGGGAAACACCATATATTTT.

The V and J genes are TRBV5-4 and TRBJ1-4; 8 bases line up with TRBD1. The germline V gene has CDR1 SGHNT and CDR2 YYREEE (reference sequence). J was trimmed by 6 bases and V by 4 bases; bases with no gene match: 8. The CDR3 runs 15 residues. The CDR3 loop reads CASSVGPGGYEKLFF. DNA of the CDR3: TGTGCCAGCAGCGTGGGCCCAGGGGGCTATGAAAAACTGTTTTTT.

The gene calls are TRBV30 and TRBJ2-7; 9 bases fit TRBD1. The germline V gene encodes CDR1 GTSNPN and CDR2 SVGIG (reference sequence). The CDR3 has 14 amino acids. The trim removed 2 bases at V and 5 bases at J, leaving 7 bases unmatched. The CDR3 is CAWSLGQGINEQYF. Written as DNA, the CDR3 is TGTGCCTGGAGTCTGGGACAGGGAATCAACGAGCAGTACTTC. Variable domain in full (rest from reference TRBV30 and TRBJ2-7): SQTIHQWPATLVQPVGSPLSLECTVEGTSNPNLYWYRQAAGRGLQLLFYSVGIGQISSEVPQNLSASRPQDRQFILSSKKLLLSDSGFYLCAWSLGQGINEQYFGPGTRLTVT.

The chain carries TRBV19 and TRBJ2-3; 7 bases fit TRBD1. This CDR3 has 13 amino acids. Germline CDR1 reads LNHDA; CDR2 reads SQIVND (reference sequence). V shed 7 bases and J 3 bases; nucleotides not matched to a gene: 4. The CDR3 spells CASTPQGTDTQYF. CDR3 DNA sequence: TGTGCCAGTACCCCACAGGGGACAGATACGCAGTATTTT.

This chain joins TRBV5-1 and TRBJ1-2; a possible D gene is TRBD1 (5 bases). The germline V and J ends were trimmed by 0 bases and 5 bases, with 11 bases remaining between them. The CDR3 covers 14 residues. Germline V lookup: CDR1 SGHRS, CDR2 YFSETQ. The CDR3 sequence: CASSLGQSGYGYTF. In nucleotides, the CDR3 is TGCGCCAGCAGCTTGGGACAGAGTGGATATGGCTACACCTTC.

The chain employs TRBV27 and TRBJ2-3, with 9 nucleotides matching TRBD1. Germline CDR1 MNHEY, CDR2 SMNVEV (reference sequence). There are 16 residues in the CDR3. With V trimmed by 6 bases and J by 14 bases, 21 bases remained unmatched. This CDR3 reads CASSPGRDRVGKNMYF. CDR3 nucleotide sequence: TGTGCCAGCAGCCCGGGTCGGGACAGGGTTGGAAAAAACATGTATTTT.

CDR3: CAWSTAGRYGYTF. The CDR3 DNA reads as TGTGCCTGGAGTACCGCAGGGCGATATGGCTACACCTTC. This chain connects TRBV30 to TRBJ1-2; tentatively, D is TRBD1 (5 bases). Trimming left V 2 bases short and J 5 bases short, with 12 bases between. Germline lookup yields CDR1 GTSNPN and CDR2 SVGIG (reference sequence). The CDR3 spans 13 residues.

This chain uses TRBV19 with TRBJ1-2; the match to TRBD1 covers 7 bases. This CDR3 has 15 residues. The V gene's germline CDR1 is LNHDA and CDR2 SQIVND (reference sequence). Trimming took 5 bases from V and 4 from J; bases not matched to a gene: 10. CDR3 sequence reads: CASSGDRTVLYGYTF. The CDR3 DNA sequence: TGTGCCAGTAGTGGGGACAGAACCGTCCTCTATGGCTACACCTTC.

The chain recombines TRBV28 with TRBJ1-2, with D unresolved. Between the trimmed V and J ends, which lost 3 bases and 6 bases, there was a span of 11 bases. This CDR3 comprises 13 residues. Germline CDR1 reads MDHEN; CDR2 reads SYDVKM. CDR3 protein: CASSLRAWDGYTF. The CDR3 DNA follows: TGTGCCAGCAGTTTGAGGGCGTGGGATGGCTACACCTTC.

V usage is TRBV5-4 and J usage is TRBJ2-1, with D perhaps matching TRBD2 (5 bases). This CDR3 has 13 amino acids. The germline V and J ends were trimmed by 1 base and 8 bases, with 10 bases remaining between them. Germline CDR1 and CDR2: SGHNT and YYREEE (reference sequence). The CDR3 region has the DNA TGTGCCAGCAGCTTGACTAGTTTCGATGAGCAGTTCTTC. This gives the protein CASSLTSFDEQFF. The whole variable domain, remainder taken from reference TRBV5-4 and TRBJ2-1, is ETGVTQSPTHLIKTRGQQVTLRCSSQSGHNTVSWYQQALGQGPQFIFQYYREEENGRGNFPPRFSGLQFPNYSSELNVNALELDDSALYLCASSLTSFDEQFFGPGTRLTVL.

The rearrangement links TRBV19 to TRBJ2-7, with 10 bases fitting TRBD2. Germline CDR1 reads LNHDA; CDR2 reads SQIVND (reference sequence). The V segment lost 5 bases and the J segment 3 bases; nucleotides outside the gene matches: 10. This CDR3 region has 16 residues. As DNA, the CDR3 is TGTGCCAGTAGTGCCCATAGGACTAGCGGATTCTACGAGCAGTACTTC. It encodes CASSAHRTSGFYEQYF.

This chain links TRBV29-1 with TRBJ1-4, with 9 bases that match TRBD1. Losses at the gene ends were 8 bases for V and 3 bases for J; bases not matched to a gene: 4. Germline lookup yields CDR1 SQVTM and CDR2 ANQGSEA. The CDR3 runs 13 residues. The CDR3 protein is CSFYRGPNEKLFF. The CDR3 bases are TGCAGCTTCTACAGGGGGCCTAATGAAAAACTGTTTTTT.

This clone was counted once. CDR3 protein: CASNLAGQPYNEQFF. CDR3 coding DNA: TGCGCCAGCAACCTTGCGGGTCAGCCTTACAATGAGCAGTTCTTC. This rearrangement joins TRBV5-1 to TRBJ2-1; D perhaps matches TRBD2 (5 bases). This CDR3 spans 15 amino acids. Germline lookup yields CDR1 SGHRS and CDR2 YFSETQ. V was pared by 6 bases and J by 4 bases, with 17 bases between.

This clone came up a few times. The chain carries TRBV27 and TRBJ1-2; D unresolved. The CDR3 has 16 amino acids. Trimming took off 4 bases at V and 8 bases at J, with 23 bases between the two ends. Germline-derived CDR1 and CDR2 are MNHEY and SMNVEV (reference sequence). The DNA of the CDR3 is TGTGCCAGCAGTTATGGAGGTCTCCCATCCGCCGCAGGCTACACCTTC. Amino acids: CASSYGGLPSAAGYTF.

J is TRBJ1-1 and V is TRBV5-4, with D perhaps TRBD1 (6 bases). V was cut by 4 bases and J by 3 bases, with 16 bases left in between. The CDR3 contains 15 residues. Germline V gives CDR1 SGHNT, CDR2 YYREEE (reference sequence). The CDR3 here is CASSLGAGRHTEAFF. CDR3 bases: TGTGCCAGCAGCCTGGGGGCAGGGCGACACACTGAAGCTTTCTTT.